The clone carrying this TCR beta chain was seen only a few times. What it binds is not known. Investigators amplified TCR beta CDR3 regions from RNA transcripts. HTBI primers were used in a first-round RT-PCR, which preceded a second-round multiplex PCR. TCRdb re-called the multiplex PCR reads through MiXCR, storing one row per CDR3 protein. Counted here are more than 150,000 distinct CDR3 sequences, around two fifths occurring once; the ten biggest clones make up around 5.8%. These data are taken from a study of Graves' ophthalmopathy and Graves' hyperthyroidism. Study-level points and caveats: Blood also harbored most expanded thyroid clonotypes above 0.001 frequency.

PBMCs had their origin in fresh peripheral blood (around 10 ml). With 3 bases clipped from V and 2 bases from J, the junction kept 9 bases outside the gene matches. This CDR3 has 16 amino acids. CDR1 is MDHEN, CDR2 SYDVKM, per germline. Input material: peripheral blood. This clonotype was obtained from a woman aged 40 to 49 with Graves' ophthalmopathy. The rearrangement uses TRBV28 and TRBJ2-7; 8 bases are shared with TRBD2. The CDR3 region is CASSFAGQRGTYEQYF. Here the CDR3 DNA reads TGTGCCAGCAGTTTCGCTGGGCAGCGGGGGACCTACGAGCAGTACTTC.